Described below is a single T cell receptor (beta chain) sequence and its context. This entry comes from a study of technical replicates of blood from several donors. Libraries were prepared by immunoSEQ multiplex PCR; TCRdb keeps only in-frame clonotypes and omits some of them. The sample contains tens of thousands of clones, roughly 95% of which appear only once. The CDR3 runs to 14 residues. Trimming removed 6 bases at V and 0 bases at J, with 11 bases between. Germline CDR1 reads SGHTA; CDR2 reads FQGNSA. The clonotype comes from a human donor in good health. The specimen sequenced was T cells isolated from PBMCs. V usage is TRBV7-2 and J usage is TRBJ1-1; D is possibly TRBD1 (6 bases). CDR3 in amino acids: CASSSQGMNTEAFF. The CDR3, as DNA: TGTGCCAGCAGTTCTCAGGGGATGAACACTGAAGCTTTCTTT.